These 15 T cell receptor beta chains share one sample of origin, sequenced in a study of breast tumors, draining lymph nodes, adjacent tissues. TCRdb reprocessed the multiplex PCR reads with MiXCR, giving one entry per CDR3 protein. This table holds over 130,000 distinct CDR3 sequences, about 30% found once. Axillary draining lymph nodes of breast cancer patients supplied the node samples. Sequencing used axillary lymph node tissue. All receptors derive from a female donor with breast cancer. Some clones in this sample may be carry-over from other donors' samples.

This clonotype was picked up many times. V usage is TRBV15 and J usage is TRBJ1-3; D call uncertain. V was cut by 0 bases and J by 2 bases, with 8 bases left in between. There are 15 residues in the CDR3. Germline loops: CDR1 LNHNV, CDR2 YYDKDF (reference sequence). CDR3 nucleotides: TGTGCCACCAGCAGAGATAAGGGAACTGGAAACACCATATATTTT. Protein product: CATSRDKGTGNTIYF.

CDR3 sequence reads: CATSRVGSPLGSPLHF. Here the CDR3 DNA reads TGTGCCACCAGCAGAGTGGGTAGTCCCCTTGGTTCCCCCCTCCACTTT. The chain couples TRBV15 to TRBJ1-6, with D unclear. The ends were cut back, 1 base at V and 13 bases at J, with 20 bases in the middle. Germline lookup yields CDR1 LNHNV and CDR2 YYDKDF (reference sequence). This CDR3 is 16 amino acids long.

This clonotype was counted ten times or more. One junction end does not reproduce the germline sequence, and a read error may be involved. The CDR3 protein is CASSLDGETQYF. In DNA, the CDR3 is TGTGCTAGCAGCTTGGACGGAGAGACCCAGTACTTC. The chain recombines TRBV7-7 with TRBJ2-5; D remains ambiguous. The CDR3 has 12 amino acids. Germline CDR1 reads SSHAT; CDR2 reads FNYEAQ (reference sequence).

This clonotype occurred many times. V is TRBV6-1 and J is TRBJ1-2; D not certain. CDR3 length: 13 residues. CDR1 is MNHNS and CDR2 is SASEGT in the germline V gene. V lost 7 bases, J lost 6 bases, and 15 bases lay in between. CDR3 loop: CASIGSQFDGYTF. The CDR3 bases are TGTGCCAGCATCGGCAGTCAGTTCGATGGCTACACCTTC.

This clonotype showed up just a few times. The chain is built from TRBV30 and TRBJ1-1, with TRBD1 matching 11 bases. CDR3 length: 12 residues. Per germline, CDR1 GTSNPN and CDR2 SVGIG (reference sequence). The trim removed 3 bases at V and 11 bases at J, leaving 5 bases unmatched. The CDR3 sequence is CAWSGTGGWAFF. The DNA for the CDR3 is TGTGCCTGGAGCGGGACAGGGGGTTGGGCTTTCTTT.

The table lists this clonotype with many counts. The chain links TRBV20-1 to TRBJ2-5, with D hard to call. The V gene lost 0 bases and the J gene lost 1 base, with 15 bases spanning the gap. The germline V gene encodes CDR1 DFQATT and CDR2 SNEGSKA (reference sequence). This CDR3 has 16 residues. In nucleotides, the CDR3 is TGCAGTGCTAGAGATCTTCGGCCCGCGACCCAAGAGACCCAGTACTTC. Translating gives CSARDLRPATQETQYF.

A note on this clonotype: The junction departs from the called germline gene at one end, perhaps through a read error. Written as DNA, the CDR3 is TGTGCCATTCAAACAGGGCCAGATGCGCAGTATTTT. Encoded protein: CAIQTGPDAQYF. The chain is built from TRBV28 and TRBJ2-3, with a tentative D call TRBD1 (6 bases). CDR1 MDHEN and CDR2 SYDVKM come from the germline V gene. The CDR3 totals 12 residues.

The chain links TRBV3-1 to TRBJ1-6, with D uncertain. From germline, CDR1 is LGHDT and CDR2 YNNKEL (reference sequence). Trimming took off 3 bases at V and 9 bases at J, with 12 bases between the two ends. The CDR3 covers 14 residues. The chain's CDR3 is CASSQARHSSPLHF. The CDR3 DNA reads TGTGCCAGCAGCCAGGCGCGGCACAGTTCACCCCTCCACTTT.

This clonotype showed up many times. V is TRBV29-1 and J is TRBJ1-2; maybe TRBD1 (5 bases). Trimming pared 4 bases from V and 4 bases from J, leaving 13 bases between. The V gene's germline CDR1 is SQVTM and CDR2 ANQGSEA. The CDR3 length is 13 residues. The CDR3 bases are TGCAGCGTTGTCGGGGGAGAATTCTATGGCTACACCTTC. Protein: CSVVGGEFYGYTF.

The DNA of the CDR3 is TGCAGTGCTAGAGTTGGGGCGGGACAGAGGATGAACACTGAAGCTTTCTTT. It translates to CSARVGAGQRMNTEAFF. The chain uses TRBV20-1 and TRBJ1-1, with 7 positions matching TRBD1. The CDR3 covers 17 residues. CDR1 is DFQATT and CDR2 is SNEGSKA in the germline V gene (reference sequence). V lost 1 base to trimming and J lost 0 bases; unmatched junction nucleotides: 11.

Concerning this clonotype: This may be a read error: a much more frequent sequence differs by one nucleotide. V is TRBV28 and J is TRBJ2-2; D unresolved. CDR3 length: 14 residues. The germline gives CDR1 MDHEN, CDR2 SYDVKM. Trimming left V 5 bases short and J 1 base short, with 8 bases between. CDR3 DNA sequence: TGTGCCAGCAGTCTCAACGGGAACACCGGGGAGCTGTTTTTT. Its translation: CASSLNGNTGELFF.

This clonotype was detected a few times. This may arise from a read error, as a much more abundant clone is one base away. V is TRBV6-4 and J is TRBJ2-3; TRBD1 aligns across 11 bases. CDR1 is MRHNA, CDR2 SNTAGT, per germline. The CDR3 consists of 16 residues. CDR3 DNA sequence: TGTGCCAGCAGTCACTCCGGGACAGGGGGGGCAGATACGCAGTATTTT. It codes for CASSHSGTGGADTQYF.

This clonotype has ten or more counts. The rearrangement uses TRBV5-1 and TRBJ1-5, with 8 bases fitting TRBD1. The CDR3 loop spans 16 amino acids. The ends lost 0 bases at V and 5 bases at J; junction bases unmatched: 7. Germline V gene sequence: CDR1 SGHRS, CDR2 YFSETQ. The CDR3 nucleotides read TGCGCCAGCAGCTTGGGTGACAGGGGCCTGGATCAGCCCCAGCATTTT. It encodes CASSLGDRGLDQPQHF.

This clonotype turned up a few times. V is TRBV7-8 and J is TRBJ1-1; D might be TRBD1 (5 bases). The V gene lost 5 bases and the J gene lost 1 base, with 14 bases spanning the gap. The CDR3 sequence is 15 residues long. Per germline, CDR1 SGHVS and CDR2 FQNEAQ. The CDR3 region is CASSPLEGRNTEAFF. The CDR3, as DNA: TGTGCCAGCAGCCCTCTAGAGGGGCGGAACACTGAAGCTTTCTTT.

In regard to this clonotype: This CDR3 is missing its conserved last phenylalanine or tryptophan, likely due to a read error. The chain employs TRBV5-1 and TRBJ2-1; 12 positions agree with TRBD1. Germline trimming cut 6 bases from V and 2 bases from J; bases unmatched to any gene: 6. The CDR3 sequence is 16 residues long. Looked up from germline, CDR1 is SGHRS and CDR2 is YFSETQ. The CDR3 protein is CASTPGTGGPYNEQFL. CDR3 DNA sequence: TGCGCCAGCACCCCTGGGACAGGGGGCCCCTACAATGAGCAGTTCCTC.